Following are 13 T cell receptor beta chains from one sample sequenced in a study of T cell repertoires in ileal Crohn's disease. TCRdb's copy holds only in-frame clones and misses some; the assay was immunoSEQ multiplex PCR. This table has roughly 29,000 clones, over 75% appearing once. Sequencing was carried out using ileal tissue. These receptors were obtained from an adult with Crohn's disease.

The rearrangement joins TRBV5-6 to TRBJ1-2; D not resolved. CDR1 SGHDT and CDR2 YYEEEE come from the germline V gene. Trimming stripped 0 bases from V and 4 bases from J, with 10 bases between. This CDR3 is 14 amino acids long. The CDR3 region has the DNA TGTGCCAGCAGCTTGGGGCAGGCCGCCTATGGCTACACCTTC. It translates to CASSLGQAAYGYTF. The variable domain in full, with the rest retrieved from reference TRBV5-6 and TRBJ1-2, is DAGVTQSPTHLIKTRGQQVTLRCSPKSGHDTVSWYQQALGQGPQFIFQYYEEEERQRGNFPDRFSGHQFPNYSSELNVNALLLGDSALYLCASSLGQAAYGYTFGSGTRLTVV.

The J gene is TRBJ2-5, the V gene TRBV9, with D possibly TRBD2 on 6 matching bases. The length of the CDR3 is 13 residues. Trimming pared 0 bases from V and 4 bases from J, leaving 7 bases between. CDR1 SGDLS and CDR2 YYNGEE come from the germline V gene. The CDR3 spells CASSVGRGETQYF. The CDR3 bases are TGTGCCAGCAGCGTAGGGAGGGGAGAGACCCAGTACTTC. Combining the CDR3 with reference TRBV9 and TRBJ2-5 gives the whole variable domain DSGVTQTPKHLITATGQRVTLRCSPRSGDLSVYWYQQSLDQGLQFLIQYYNGEERAKGNILERFSAQQFPDLHSELNLSSLELGDSALYFCASSVGRGETQYFGPGTRLLVL.

Here the CDR3 reads CASSLDLSKGANVLTF. CDR3 nucleotide sequence: TGTGCCAGCAGCCTAGACCTGTCGAAGGGGGCCAACGTCCTGACTTTC. The rearrangement links TRBV5-6 to TRBJ2-6; D is undetermined. Germline V gene lookup returns CDR1 SGHDT and CDR2 YYEEEE. CDR3 length: 16 amino acids. Trimming cost V 4 bases and J 4 bases, with 15 bases left between them.

The genes are TRBV7-3 and TRBJ2-5, with TRBD2 matching over 9 bases. The trim removed 4 bases at V and 7 bases at J, leaving 13 bases unmatched. Germline CDR1 reads SGHTA; CDR2 reads FQGTGA. The CDR3 totals 16 residues. CDR3 loop: CASSSTSGGPGGTQYF. DNA of the CDR3: TGTGCCAGCAGCTCGACTAGCGGAGGCCCGGGGGGGACCCAGTACTTC.

CDR3 amino acids: CAWGTMGQVGEKLFF. DNA for the CDR3: TGTGCCTGGGGGACCATGGGACAAGTCGGTGAAAAACTGTTTTTT. V and J are TRBV30 and TRBJ1-4; possibly TRBD1 for D (6 bases). V shed 5 bases and J shed 7 bases, with 20 bases lying between them. CDR1 and CDR2 (germline): GTSNPN, SVGIG (reference sequence). This CDR3 is 15 amino acids long.

The V call is TRBV10-3, the J call TRBJ2-7, with TRBD2 matching over 9 bases. Germline values: CDR1 ENHRY, CDR2 SYGVKD. V lost 8 bases and J lost 3; bases outside the gene matches: 5. The CDR3 runs 13 residues. The CDR3 here is CAIRLADYYEQYF. CDR3 DNA: TGTGCCATCCGACTAGCGGACTACTACGAGCAGTACTTC.

The chain uses TRBV5-6 and TRBJ1-5; 10 bases align to TRBD1. Losses at the gene ends were 1 base for V and 2 bases for J; bases not matched to a gene: 6. CDR1 is SGHDT and CDR2 is YYEEEE in the germline V gene. The CDR3 has 17 amino acids. CDR3: CASSLLQTGGGNQPQHF. The CDR3 coding sequence is TGTGCCAGCAGCTTGCTTCAGACAGGGGGCGGCAATCAGCCCCAGCATTTT.

CDR3 bases: TGTGCCAGTGCGCTAGCGGGAGGAAGCACAGATACGCAGTATTTT. As protein: CASALAGGSTDTQYF. The rearrangement uses TRBV25-1 and TRBJ2-3, with TRBD2 identical over 11 bases. The germline CDR1 and CDR2 sequences are MGHDK and SYGVNS. The CDR3 is made up of 15 amino acids. J gave up 0 bases and V 9 bases, and 5 bases lay outside the gene matches.

Only a few counts were recorded for this clone. V gene TRBV7-9 combines with J gene TRBJ1-5; tentatively, D is TRBD1 (5 bases). This CDR3 comprises 16 residues. Trimming removed 7 bases from V and 2 bases from J, with 18 bases in between. Per the germline V gene, CDR1 is SEHNR and CDR2 is FQNEAQ (reference sequence). CDR3 coding DNA: TGTGCCAGCACTTTGGGGGGGTGGTGGGGCAATCAGCCCCAGCATTTT. Amino acids: CASTLGGWWGNQPQHF.

This clone was detected only a few times. The J gene is TRBJ2-2, the V gene TRBV7-2; D is unresolved. Trimming cost V 2 bases and J 4 bases, with 8 bases left between them. The CDR3 consists of 14 residues. CDR1 is SGHTA and CDR2 is FQGNSA in the germline V gene. The CDR3 loop reads CASSLIQTTGELFF. DNA of the CDR3: TGTGCCAGCAGCTTAATACAAACCACCGGGGAGCTGTTTTTT.

The chain combines TRBV6-6 with TRBJ2-1; 7 nucleotides match TRBD1. The V gene's germline CDR1 is MNHNY and CDR2 SVGAGI (reference sequence). The CDR3 consists of 15 residues. The V segment lost 5 bases and the J segment 6 bases; nucleotides outside the gene matches: 10. The CDR3 protein is CASSPGRGLINEQFF. DNA for the CDR3: TGTGCCAGCAGTCCCGGAAGGGGGCTGATCAATGAGCAGTTCTTC.

This chain connects TRBV2 to TRBJ2-7; no reliable D call. The CDR3 sequence is 15 residues long. Germline CDR1 reads SNHLY; CDR2 reads FYNNEI. V lost 5 bases and J lost 0, with 14 bases in between. The CDR3 DNA is TGTGCCAGCAGTTCGAGAAGACTGGTCTCCTACGAGCAGTACTTC. Protein sequence: CASSSRRLVSYEQYF.

This clone was counted once. J is TRBJ2-7 and V is TRBV27; 10 nucleotides match TRBD1. The CDR3 spans 16 residues. CDR1 is MNHEY and CDR2 is SMNVEV in the germline V gene (reference sequence). V gave up 6 bases and J gave up 5 bases; unmatched junction bases: 13. The CDR3 spells CASSSLFGTGADEQYF. The CDR3 DNA sequence: TGTGCCAGCAGCTCCCTATTTGGGACAGGGGCGGACGAGCAGTACTTC.